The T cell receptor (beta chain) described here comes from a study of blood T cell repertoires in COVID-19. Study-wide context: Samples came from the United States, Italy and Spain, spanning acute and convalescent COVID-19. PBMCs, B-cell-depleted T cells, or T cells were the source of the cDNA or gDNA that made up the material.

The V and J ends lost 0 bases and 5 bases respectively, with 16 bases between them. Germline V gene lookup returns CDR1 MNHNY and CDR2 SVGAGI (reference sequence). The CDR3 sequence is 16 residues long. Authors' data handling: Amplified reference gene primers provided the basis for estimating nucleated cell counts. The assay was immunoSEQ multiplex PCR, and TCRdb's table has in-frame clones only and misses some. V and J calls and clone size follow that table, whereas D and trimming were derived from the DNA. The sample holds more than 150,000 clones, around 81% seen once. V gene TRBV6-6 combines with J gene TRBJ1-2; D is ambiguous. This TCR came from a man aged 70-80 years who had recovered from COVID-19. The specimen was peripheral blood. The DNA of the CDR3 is TGTGCCAGCAGTTACTCGACTAAGAGGACGGGGTATGGCTACACCTTC. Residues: CASSYSTKRTGYGYTF.